This TCR beta chain was identified during a study of blood T cell repertoires in COVID-19. The overall study: Whether acute or convalescent, the COVID-19 samples came from the United States, Italy and Spain. Nucleic acid was either cDNA or gDNA, and it came from T cells, B-cell-depleted T cells, or PBMCs.

Original analysis: Scientists estimated how many nucleated cells there were by amplifying reference gene primers. Using immunoSEQ multiplex PCR, the repertoire was profiled, and TCRdb retains in-frame clones only, with some absent. The DNA was the basis for D and trimming; V, J and clone size are from that table. The sample records approximately 76,000 clones, around 88% being singletons. Germline-derived CDR1 and CDR2 are LNHDA and SQIVND (reference sequence). V was cut by 6 bases and J by 3 bases, with 18 bases left in between. The CDR3 has 16 residues. The sequencing input was peripheral blood. This sequence joins TRBV19 and TRBJ1-5; maybe TRBD1 (5 bases). This TCR derives from a man older than 75 with active or convalescent COVID-19. CDR3 bases: TGTGCCAGTAGCCTTGGGGCTATAGGAGCCAATCAGCCCCAGCATTTT. It specifies CASSLGAIGANQPQHF.